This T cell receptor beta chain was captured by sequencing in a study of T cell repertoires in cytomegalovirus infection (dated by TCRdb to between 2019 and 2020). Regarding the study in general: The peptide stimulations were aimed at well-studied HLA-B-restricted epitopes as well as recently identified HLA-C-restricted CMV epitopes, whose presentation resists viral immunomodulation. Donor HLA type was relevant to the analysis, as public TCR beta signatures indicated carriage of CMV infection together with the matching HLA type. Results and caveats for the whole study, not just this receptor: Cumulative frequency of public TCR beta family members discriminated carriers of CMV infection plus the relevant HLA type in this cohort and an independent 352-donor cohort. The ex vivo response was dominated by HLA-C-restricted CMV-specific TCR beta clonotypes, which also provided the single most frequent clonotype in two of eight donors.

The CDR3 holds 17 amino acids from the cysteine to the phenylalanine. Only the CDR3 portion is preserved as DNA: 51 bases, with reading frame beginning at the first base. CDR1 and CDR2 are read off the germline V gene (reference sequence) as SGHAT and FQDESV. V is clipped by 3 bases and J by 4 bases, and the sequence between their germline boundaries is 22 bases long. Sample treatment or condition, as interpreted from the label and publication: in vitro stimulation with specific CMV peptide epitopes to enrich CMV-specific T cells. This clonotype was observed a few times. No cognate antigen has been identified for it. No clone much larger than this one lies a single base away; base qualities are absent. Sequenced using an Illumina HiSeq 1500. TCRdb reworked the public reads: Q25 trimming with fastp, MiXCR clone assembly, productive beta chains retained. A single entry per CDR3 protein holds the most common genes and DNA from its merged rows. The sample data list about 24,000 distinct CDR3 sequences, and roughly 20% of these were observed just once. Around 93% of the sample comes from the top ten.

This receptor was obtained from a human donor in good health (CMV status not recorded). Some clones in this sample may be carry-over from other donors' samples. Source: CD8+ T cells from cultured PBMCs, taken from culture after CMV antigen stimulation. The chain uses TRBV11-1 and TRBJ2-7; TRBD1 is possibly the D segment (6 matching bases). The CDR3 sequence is CASSFTSGAFGLYEQYF. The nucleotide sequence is TGTGCCAGCAGCTTCACCTCAGGGGCCTTTGGATTATACGAGCAGTACTTC.